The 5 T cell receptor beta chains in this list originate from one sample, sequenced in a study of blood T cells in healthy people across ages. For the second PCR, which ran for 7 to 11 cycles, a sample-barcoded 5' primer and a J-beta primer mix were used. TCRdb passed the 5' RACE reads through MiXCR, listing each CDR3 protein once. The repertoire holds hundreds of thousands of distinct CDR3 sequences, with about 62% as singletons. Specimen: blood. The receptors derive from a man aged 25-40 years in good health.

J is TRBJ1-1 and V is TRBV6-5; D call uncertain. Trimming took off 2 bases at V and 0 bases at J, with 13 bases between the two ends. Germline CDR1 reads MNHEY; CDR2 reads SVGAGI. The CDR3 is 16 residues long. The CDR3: CASSYAVTGMNTEAFF. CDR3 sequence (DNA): TGTGCCAGCAGTTACGCAGTCACCGGGATGAACACTGAAGCTTTCTTT.

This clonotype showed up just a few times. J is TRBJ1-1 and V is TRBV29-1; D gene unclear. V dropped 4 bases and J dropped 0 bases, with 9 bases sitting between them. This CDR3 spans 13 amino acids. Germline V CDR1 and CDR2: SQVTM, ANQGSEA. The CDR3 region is CSVGTEMNTEAFF. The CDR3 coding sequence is TGCAGCGTTGGCACGGAAATGAACACTGAAGCTTTCTTT.

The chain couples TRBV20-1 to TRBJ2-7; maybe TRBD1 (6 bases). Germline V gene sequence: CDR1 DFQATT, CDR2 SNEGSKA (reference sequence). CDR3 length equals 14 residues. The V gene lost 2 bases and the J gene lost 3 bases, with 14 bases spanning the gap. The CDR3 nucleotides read TGCAGTGCTAGATCCGCGACAGGTCGCTACGAGCAGTACTTC. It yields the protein CSARSATGRYEQYF.

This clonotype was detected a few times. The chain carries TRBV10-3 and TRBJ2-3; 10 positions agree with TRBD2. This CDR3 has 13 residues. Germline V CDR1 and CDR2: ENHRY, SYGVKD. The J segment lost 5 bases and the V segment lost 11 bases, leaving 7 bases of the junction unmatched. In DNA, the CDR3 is TGTGCCTCGATGGCTAGCGGGGGAGATACGCAGTATTTT. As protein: CASMASGGDTQYF.

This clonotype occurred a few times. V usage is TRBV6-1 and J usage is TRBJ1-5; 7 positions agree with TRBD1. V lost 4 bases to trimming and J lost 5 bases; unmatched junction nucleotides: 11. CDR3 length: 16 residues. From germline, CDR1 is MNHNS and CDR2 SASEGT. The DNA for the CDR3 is TGTGCCAGCAGTGGTCCGACAGGGACCCCAGATCAGCCCCAGCATTTT. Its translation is CASSGPTGTPDQPQHF.